The clone carrying this T cell receptor (beta chain) has a handful of counts. This CDR3 has 16 amino acids. Germline assignment: CDR1 SGHTA and CDR2 FQGNSA. Trimming left V 1 base short and J 2 bases short, with 13 bases between. A second PCR of roughly 6 to 12 cycles used a sample-barcoded 5' primer and a J-beta primer mix. The template-switch adaptor, which had 12 random nucleotides, put a tag on each cDNA molecule. MiXCR, applied by TCRdb to the 5' RACE reads, yields one record per CDR3 protein. There are about a million distinct CDR3 sequences in the sample; roughly 51% occur only once, and over 20% lies in the top ten. The data stem from a study of blood T cells in healthy people across ages.

The sequenced material came from blood. The chain couples TRBV7-2 to TRBJ2-3; unclear D gene. This TCR was recovered from a woman in her fifties or sixties in good health. The CDR3 sequence is CASSLVRSPITDTQYF. DNA for the CDR3: TGTGCCAGCAGCTTAGTACGGTCTCCAATCACAGATACGCAGTATTTT. The whole variable domain, filled in from reference TRBV7-2 and TRBJ2-3, reads GAGVSQSPSNKVTEKGKDVELRCDPISGHTALYWYRQSLGQGLEFLIYFQGNSAPDKSGLPSDRFSAERTGGSVSTLTIQRTQQEDSAVYLCASSLVRSPITDTQYFGPGTRLTVL.